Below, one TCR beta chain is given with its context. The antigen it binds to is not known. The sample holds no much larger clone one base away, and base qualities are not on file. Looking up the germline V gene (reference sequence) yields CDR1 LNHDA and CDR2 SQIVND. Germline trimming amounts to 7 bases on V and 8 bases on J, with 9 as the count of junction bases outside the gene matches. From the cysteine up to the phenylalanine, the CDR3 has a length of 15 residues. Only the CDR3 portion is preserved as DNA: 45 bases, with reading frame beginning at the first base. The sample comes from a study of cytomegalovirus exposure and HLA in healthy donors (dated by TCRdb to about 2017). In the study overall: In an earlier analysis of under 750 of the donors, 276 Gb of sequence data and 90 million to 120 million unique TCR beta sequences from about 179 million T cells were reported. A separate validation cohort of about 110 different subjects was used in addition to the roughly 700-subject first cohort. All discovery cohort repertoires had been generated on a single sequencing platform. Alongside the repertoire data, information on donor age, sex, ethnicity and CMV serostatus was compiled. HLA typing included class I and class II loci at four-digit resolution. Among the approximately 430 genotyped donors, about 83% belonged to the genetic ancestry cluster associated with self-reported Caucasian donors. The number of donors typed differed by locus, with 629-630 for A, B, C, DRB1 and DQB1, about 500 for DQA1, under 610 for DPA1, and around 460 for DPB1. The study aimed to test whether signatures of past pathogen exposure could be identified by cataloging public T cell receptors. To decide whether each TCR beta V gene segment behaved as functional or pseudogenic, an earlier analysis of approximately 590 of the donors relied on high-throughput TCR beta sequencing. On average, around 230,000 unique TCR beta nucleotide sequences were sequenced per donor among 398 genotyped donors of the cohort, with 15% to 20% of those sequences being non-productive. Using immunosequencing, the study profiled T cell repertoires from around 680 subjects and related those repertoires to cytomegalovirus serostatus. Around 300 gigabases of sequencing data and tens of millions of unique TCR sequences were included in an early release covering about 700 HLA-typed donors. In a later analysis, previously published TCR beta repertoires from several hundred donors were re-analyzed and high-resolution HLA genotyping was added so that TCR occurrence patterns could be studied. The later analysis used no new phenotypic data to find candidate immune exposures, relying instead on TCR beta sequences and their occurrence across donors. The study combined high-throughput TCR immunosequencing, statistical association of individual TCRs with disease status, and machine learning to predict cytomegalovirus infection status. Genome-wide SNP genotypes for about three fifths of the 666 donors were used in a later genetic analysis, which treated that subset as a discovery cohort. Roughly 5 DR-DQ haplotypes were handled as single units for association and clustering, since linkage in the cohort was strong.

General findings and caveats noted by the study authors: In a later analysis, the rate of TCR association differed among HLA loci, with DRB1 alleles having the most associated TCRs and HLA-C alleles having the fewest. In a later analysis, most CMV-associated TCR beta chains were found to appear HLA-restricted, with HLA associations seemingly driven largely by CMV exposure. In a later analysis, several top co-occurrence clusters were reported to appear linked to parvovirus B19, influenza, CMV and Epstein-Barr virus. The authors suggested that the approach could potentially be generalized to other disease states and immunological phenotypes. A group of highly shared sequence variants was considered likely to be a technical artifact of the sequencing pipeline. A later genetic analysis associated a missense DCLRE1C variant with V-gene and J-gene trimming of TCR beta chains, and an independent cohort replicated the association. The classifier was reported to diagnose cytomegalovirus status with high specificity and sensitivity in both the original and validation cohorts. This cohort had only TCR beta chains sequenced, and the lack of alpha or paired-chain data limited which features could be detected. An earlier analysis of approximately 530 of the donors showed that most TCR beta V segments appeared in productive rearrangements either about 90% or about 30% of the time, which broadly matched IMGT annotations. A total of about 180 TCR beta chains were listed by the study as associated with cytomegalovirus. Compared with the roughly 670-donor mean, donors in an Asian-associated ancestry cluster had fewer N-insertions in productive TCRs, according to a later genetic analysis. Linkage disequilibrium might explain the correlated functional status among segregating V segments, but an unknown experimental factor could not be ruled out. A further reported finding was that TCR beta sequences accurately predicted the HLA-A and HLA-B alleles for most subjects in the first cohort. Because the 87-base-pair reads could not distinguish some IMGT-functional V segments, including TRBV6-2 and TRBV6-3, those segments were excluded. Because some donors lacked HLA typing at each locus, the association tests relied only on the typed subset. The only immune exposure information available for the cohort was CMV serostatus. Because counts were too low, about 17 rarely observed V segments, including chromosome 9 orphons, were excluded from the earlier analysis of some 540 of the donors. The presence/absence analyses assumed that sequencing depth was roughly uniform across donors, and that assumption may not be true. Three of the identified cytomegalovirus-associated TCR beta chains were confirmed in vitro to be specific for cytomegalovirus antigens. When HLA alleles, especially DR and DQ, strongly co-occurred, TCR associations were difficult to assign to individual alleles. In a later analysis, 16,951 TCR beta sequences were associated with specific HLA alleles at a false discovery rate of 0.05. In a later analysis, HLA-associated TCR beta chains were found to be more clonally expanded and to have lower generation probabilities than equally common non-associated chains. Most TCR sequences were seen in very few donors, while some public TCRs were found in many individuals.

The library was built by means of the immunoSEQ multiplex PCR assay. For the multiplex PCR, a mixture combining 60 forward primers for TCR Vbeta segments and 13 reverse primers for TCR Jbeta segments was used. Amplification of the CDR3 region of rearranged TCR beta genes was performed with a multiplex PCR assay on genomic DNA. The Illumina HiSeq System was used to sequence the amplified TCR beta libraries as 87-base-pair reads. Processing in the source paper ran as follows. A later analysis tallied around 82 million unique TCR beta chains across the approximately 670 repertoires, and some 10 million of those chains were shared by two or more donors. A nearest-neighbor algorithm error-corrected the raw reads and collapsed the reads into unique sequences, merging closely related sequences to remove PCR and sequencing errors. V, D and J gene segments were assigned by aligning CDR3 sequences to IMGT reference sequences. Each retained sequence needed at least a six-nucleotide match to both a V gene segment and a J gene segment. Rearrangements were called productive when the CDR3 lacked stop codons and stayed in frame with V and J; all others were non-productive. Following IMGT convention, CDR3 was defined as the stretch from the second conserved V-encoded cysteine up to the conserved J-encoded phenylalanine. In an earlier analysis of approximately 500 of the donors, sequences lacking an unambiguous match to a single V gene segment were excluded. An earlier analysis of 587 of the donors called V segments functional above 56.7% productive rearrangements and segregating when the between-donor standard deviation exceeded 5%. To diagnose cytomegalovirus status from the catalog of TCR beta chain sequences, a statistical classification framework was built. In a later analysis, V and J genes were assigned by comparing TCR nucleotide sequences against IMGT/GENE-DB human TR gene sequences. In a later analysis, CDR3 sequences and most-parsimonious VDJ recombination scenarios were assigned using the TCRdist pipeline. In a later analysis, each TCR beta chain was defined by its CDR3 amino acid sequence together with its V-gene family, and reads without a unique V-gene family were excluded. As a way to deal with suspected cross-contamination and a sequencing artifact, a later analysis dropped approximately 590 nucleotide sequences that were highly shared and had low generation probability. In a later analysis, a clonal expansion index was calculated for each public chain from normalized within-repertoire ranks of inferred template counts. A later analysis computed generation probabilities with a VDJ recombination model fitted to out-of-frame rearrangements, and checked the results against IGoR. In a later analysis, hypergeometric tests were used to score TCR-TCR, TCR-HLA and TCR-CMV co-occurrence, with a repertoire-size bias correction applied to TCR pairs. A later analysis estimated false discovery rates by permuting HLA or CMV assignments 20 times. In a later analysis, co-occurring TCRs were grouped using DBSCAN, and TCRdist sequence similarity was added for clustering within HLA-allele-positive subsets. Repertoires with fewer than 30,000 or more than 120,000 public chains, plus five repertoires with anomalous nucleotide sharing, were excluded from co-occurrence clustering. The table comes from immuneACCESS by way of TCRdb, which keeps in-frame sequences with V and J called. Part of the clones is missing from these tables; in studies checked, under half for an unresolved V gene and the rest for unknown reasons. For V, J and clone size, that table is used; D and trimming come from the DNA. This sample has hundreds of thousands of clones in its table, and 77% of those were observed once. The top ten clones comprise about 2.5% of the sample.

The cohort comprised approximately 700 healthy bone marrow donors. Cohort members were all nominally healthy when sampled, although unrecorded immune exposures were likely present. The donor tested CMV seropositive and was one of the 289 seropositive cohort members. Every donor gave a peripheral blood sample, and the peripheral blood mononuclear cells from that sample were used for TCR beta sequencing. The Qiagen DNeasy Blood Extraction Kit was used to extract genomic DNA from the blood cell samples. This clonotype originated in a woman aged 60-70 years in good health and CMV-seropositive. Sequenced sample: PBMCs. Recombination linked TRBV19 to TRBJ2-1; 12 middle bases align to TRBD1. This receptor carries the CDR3 CASNEGQGAGDEQFF. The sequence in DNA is TGTGCCAGTAACGAGGGACAGGGGGCAGGGGATGAGCAGTTCTTC.